The rows below give T cell receptor beta chains drawn from one sample of a study of CD8+ T cells in alopecia areata. TCRdb keeps only in-frame clones here, not all; method: immunoSEQ multiplex PCR. The sample lists some 170,000 clones; roughly 66% were seen once. This specimen was CD8+ T cells sorted from blood, taken at week 0. The receptors were gathered from a human donor with alopecia areata. The CDR3 runs from the conserved cysteine through the conserved F or W. The D gene is left open where the match is weak. Not every row has a clone size; where given, it reads once, few, many or a size class.

V,size,J,D,CDR3,DNA
TRBV11-2,NA,TRBJ2-3,TRBD2,CASSSPGTSPTGDDTQYF,TGTGCCAGCAGCTCTCCTGGGACTAGCCCCACGGGGGATGATACGCAGTATTTT
TRBV2,NA,TRBJ2-7,NA,CASGAFSSYEQYF,TGTGCCAGCGGCGCGTTTTCTTCCTACGAGCAGTACTTC
TRBV5-6,NA,TRBJ1-2,NA,CASSLGSGNGYTF,TGTGCCAGCAGCTTGGGGTCGGGTAATGGCTACACCTTC
TRBV4-2,NA,TRBJ1-2,NA,CASSQGDNYGYTF,TGTGCCAGCAGCCAAGGAGATAACTATGGCTACACCTTC
TRBV7-9,once,TRBJ2-7,NA,CASSLSSGEQYF,TGTGCCAGCAGCTTATCCTCAGGAGAGCAGTACTTC
TRBV30,NA,TRBJ2-7,NA,CAWSVPRRDYEQYF,TGTGCCTGGAGTGTACCCCGCAGGGACTACGAGCAGTACTTC
TRBV6-4,NA,TRBJ2-6,NA,CASSETTEGMGGANVLTF,TGTGCCAGCAGTGAAACCACAGAGGGGATGGGTGGGGCCAACGTCCTGACTTTC
TRBV15,NA,TRBJ2-7,NA,CATGGRTSYEQYF,TGTGCCACCGGCGGACGTACCTCCTACGAGCAGTACTTC
TRBV2,few,TRBJ2-7,NA,CASRGAGPRTYEQYF,TGTGCCAGCAGGGGAGCTGGGCCCAGGACGTACGAGCAGTACTTC
TRBV6-4,NA,TRBJ1-1,NA,CASSIFVNTEAFF,TGTGCCAGTTCGATCTTTGTCAACACTGAAGCTTTCTTT
TRBV30,NA,TRBJ1-2,NA,CALAPRRVDYGYTF,TGTGCCTTGGCGCCCCGCAGGGTTGACTATGGCTACACCTTC
TRBV9,NA,TRBJ2-2,NA,CASSPRITGELFF,TGTGCCAGCAGCCCCCGGATCACCGGGGAGCTGTTTTTT
TRBV4-1,NA,TRBJ1-2,NA,CASSQEPDLNYGYTF,TGCGCCAGCAGCCAAGAACCAGACCTTAACTATGGCTACACCTTC
TRBV6-1,NA,TRBJ2-4,NA,CATTRSGGNIQYF,TGTGCCACGACGCGGTCGGGCGGGAACATTCAGTACTTC
TRBV29-1,NA,TRBJ2-2,NA,CSVDTGSGELFF,TGCAGCGTTGACACAGGGTCCGGGGAGCTGTTTTTT
TRBV5-6,NA,TRBJ2-5,TRBD2,CASSLSGGLETQYF,TGTGCCAGCAGCTTAAGCGGGGGATTGGAGACCCAGTACTTC
TRBV25-1,NA,TRBJ2-1,NA,CASSELGGLEQFF,TGTGCCAGCAGTGAATTGGGGGGCTTGGAGCAGTTCTTC
TRBV15,NA,TRBJ2-3,NA,CATKYRGGADTQYF,TGTGCCACCAAGTACAGGGGAGGGGCAGATACGCAGTATTTT
TRBV4-1,NA,TRBJ2-5,NA,CASSQERETQYF,TGCGCCAGCAGCCAGGAACGCGAGACCCAGTACTTC
TRBV4-1,NA,TRBJ1-2,TRBD1,CASSQAQGGYGYTF,TGCGCCAGCAGCCAAGCACAGGGGGGATATGGCTACACCTTC
TRBV5-6,NA,TRBJ2-1,NA,CASSLGVSVIF,TGTGCCAGCAGCTTGGGAGTGTCGGTGATCTTC
TRBV9,NA,TRBJ2-3,NA,CASTRVSTDTQYF,TGTGCCAGCACCCGAGTTAGCACAGATACGCAGTATTTT
TRBV10-3,few,TRBJ2-7,NA,CAISDSDSYEQYF,TGTGCCATCAGTGATTCGGATTCCTACGAGCAGTACTTC
TRBV6-5,NA,TRBJ2-5,NA,CASSYSSPSETQYF,TGTGCCAGCAGTTACTCCTCCCCTAGCGAGACCCAGTACTTC
TRBV2,NA,TRBJ2-7,NA,CASSAGYYEQYF,TGTGCCAGCAGTGCCGGGTACTACGAGCAGTACTTC
TRBV7-9,NA,TRBJ2-5,NA,CATRNETQYF,TGTGCCACCAGGAACGAGACCCAGTACTTC
TRBV4-1,NA,TRBJ1-1,TRBD1,CASSPGTGEDYTEAFF,TGCGCCAGCAGCCCCGGGACAGGTGAAGATTACACTGAAGCTTTCTTT
TRBV30,NA,TRBJ2-5,NA,CAWSVSWRGQTQETQYF,TGTGCCTGGAGTGTAAGTTGGCGGGGTCAGACCCAAGAGACCCAGTACTTC
TRBV29-1,NA,TRBJ1-2,NA,CSVGPGVYGYTF,TGCAGCGTTGGACCAGGAGTTTATGGCTACACCTTC
TRBV29-1,few,TRBJ1-1,NA,CSVDFGGFSEAFF,TGCAGCGTTGATTTCGGGGGGTTCTCTGAAGCTTTCTTT
TRBV12-5,few,TRBJ1-1,NA,CASGFGRNTEAFF,TGTGCTAGTGGTTTTGGACGGAACACTGAAGCTTTCTTT
TRBV29-1,few,TRBJ1-1,NA,CSVEEPENTEAFF,TGCAGCGTTGAAGAACCCGAGAACACTGAAGCTTTCTTT
TRBV5-1,NA,TRBJ2-7,NA,CASSHGGPYEQYF,TGCGCCAGCAGCCATGGGGGACCCTACGAGCAGTACTTC
TRBV19,few,TRBJ1-5,TRBD1,CASSYSGQGGQPQHF,TGTGCCAGTAGTTACTCAGGACAGGGAGGACAGCCCCAGCATTTT
TRBV7-9,NA,TRBJ2-2,NA,CASSLEGGELFF,TGTGCCAGCAGCTTAGAGGGCGGGGAGCTGTTTTTT
TRBV11-2,NA,TRBJ2-1,TRBD2,CASSLISGAEQFF,TGTGCCAGCAGCTTAATAAGCGGGGCTGAGCAGTTCTTC
TRBV29-1,NA,TRBJ1-2,NA,CSVEEVRIDAYGYTF,TGCAGCGTTGAAGAAGTGAGAATAGACGCCTATGGCTACACCTTC
TRBV20-1,NA,TRBJ2-3,NA,CSAPRESQYF,TGCAGTGCCCCCCGTGAGTCCCAGTATTTT
TRBV6-5,few,TRBJ1-1,NA,CASSYSGRTYEAFF,TGTGCCAGCAGTTACTCAGGGAGGACGTATGAAGCTTTCTTT
TRBV28,few,TRBJ2-1,NA,CASWGDSEQFF,TGTGCCAGCTGGGGGGATAGTGAGCAGTTCTTC
TRBV15,NA,TRBJ2-1,NA,CATSPSRTPKFF,TGTGCCACCAGTCCCAGTCGCACACCGAAGTTCTTC
TRBV5-1,NA,TRBJ2-7,NA,CASSLGAYEQYF,TGCGCCAGCAGCTTGGGTGCCTACGAGCAGTACTTC
TRBV15,NA,TRBJ2-2,NA,CATSRDGGSGELFF,TGTGCCACCAGCAGAGATGGGGGATCCGGGGAGCTGTTTTTT
TRBV25-1,NA,TRBJ2-7,TRBD1,CASSEDRGPYEQYF,TGTGCCAGCAGTGAAGACAGGGGTCCCTACGAGCAGTACTTC
TRBV20-1,NA,TRBJ1-1,NA,CSAFLNTEAFF,TGCAGTGCCTTCTTGAACACTGAAGCTTTCTTT
TRBV7-9,NA,TRBJ1-4,NA,CASSPSGTNEKLFF,TGTGCCAGCAGCCCTTCGGGAACTAATGAAAAACTGTTTTTT
TRBV5-6,NA,TRBJ2-2,NA,CASSRGTGELFF,TGTGCCAGCAGTAGGGGGACCGGGGAGCTGTTTTTT
TRBV27,NA,TRBJ1-2,TRBD1,CASSLSPRGGGYGYTF,TGTGCCAGCAGTCTCTCCCCCCGAGGGGGCGGATATGGCTACACCTTC
TRBV5-4,NA,TRBJ2-6,NA,CASSWEAGANVLTF,TGTGCCAGCAGCTGGGAGGCTGGGGCCAACGTCCTGACTTTC
TRBV2,once,TRBJ2-2,NA,CASSTPAVANTGELFF,TGTGCCAGCAGTACCCCCGCAGTCGCGAACACCGGGGAGCTGTTTTTT
TRBV6-5,NA,TRBJ2-3,NA,CASTREQGTDTQYF,TGTGCCAGCACCAGGGAACAAGGCACAGATACGCAGTATTTT
TRBV7-9,NA,TRBJ2-5,NA,CASALDSQETQYF,TGTGCCAGCGCCCTGGACAGTCAAGAGACCCAGTACTTC
TRBV10-1,NA,TRBJ2-5,NA,CASSETVQETQYF,TGCGCCAGCAGTGAGACAGTCCAAGAGACCCAGTACTTC
TRBV25-1,NA,TRBJ1-2,NA,CASSGHRFYGYTF,TGTGCCAGCAGTGGACACAGATTCTATGGCTACACCTTC
TRBV7-2,NA,TRBJ2-7,TRBD1,CASRRSGGTHEQYF,TGTGCCAGCAGGAGGTCAGGGGGAACCCACGAGCAGTACTTC